This T cell receptor (beta chain) is drawn from a study of blood T cell repertoires in COVID-19. Participant-reported clinical history was the basis for cohort assignment. Germline assignment: CDR1 LGHNA and CDR2 YNFKEQ. With 8 bases removed from V and 5 bases from J, the gap between germline ends came to 8 bases. CDR3 length: 11 residues. Here immunoSEQ multiplex PCR was the method, and the copy in TCRdb shows in-frame clones only, minus some. This sample has about 300,000 clones; 80% to 90% occur once, and the top ten carry around 9.3%. The TCR originated in a woman younger than 30 who had recovered from COVID-19. The genes are TRBV4-2 and TRBJ2-3, with a weak D call TRBD1 (5 bases). Material for sequencing was PBMCs or T cells enriched from blood (not recorded which). The CDR3 here is CASSRGDTQYF. CDR3 nucleotides: TGTGCCAGCTCTAGGGGAGATACGCAGTATTTT.